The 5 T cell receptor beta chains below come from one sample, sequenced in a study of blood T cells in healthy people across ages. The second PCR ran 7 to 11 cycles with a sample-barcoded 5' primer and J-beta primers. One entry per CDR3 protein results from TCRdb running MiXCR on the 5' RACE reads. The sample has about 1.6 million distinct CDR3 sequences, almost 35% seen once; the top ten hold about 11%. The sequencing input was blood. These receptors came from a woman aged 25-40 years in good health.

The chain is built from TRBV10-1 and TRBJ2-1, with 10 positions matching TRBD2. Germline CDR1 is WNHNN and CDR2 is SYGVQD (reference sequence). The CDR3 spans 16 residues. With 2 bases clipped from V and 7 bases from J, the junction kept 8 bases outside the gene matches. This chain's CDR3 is CASSETSGRAGNEQFF. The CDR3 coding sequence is TGCGCCAGCAGTGAGACGAGCGGGAGGGCCGGTAATGAGCAGTTCTTC.

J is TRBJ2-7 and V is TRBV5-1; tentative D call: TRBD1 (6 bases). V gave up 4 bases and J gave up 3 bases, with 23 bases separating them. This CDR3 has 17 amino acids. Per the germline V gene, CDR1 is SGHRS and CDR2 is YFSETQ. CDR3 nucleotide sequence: TGCGCCAGCAGCGGTGGATTGGGACATCTTAACTACTACGAGCAGTACTTC. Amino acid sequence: CASSGGLGHLNYYEQYF.

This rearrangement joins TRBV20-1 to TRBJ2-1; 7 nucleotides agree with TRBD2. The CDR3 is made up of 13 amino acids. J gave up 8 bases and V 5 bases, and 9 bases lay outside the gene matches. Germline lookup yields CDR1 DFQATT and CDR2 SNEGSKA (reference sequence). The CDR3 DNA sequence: TGCAGTGCTGCCCCTGGACTAGGGGATGAGCAGTTCTTC. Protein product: CSAAPGLGDEQFF.

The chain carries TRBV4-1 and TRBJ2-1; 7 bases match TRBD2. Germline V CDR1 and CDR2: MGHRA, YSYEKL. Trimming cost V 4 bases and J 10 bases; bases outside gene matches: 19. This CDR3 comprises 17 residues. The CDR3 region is CASSPQPLAARRSEQFF. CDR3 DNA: TGCGCCAGCAGCCCCCAACCCCTAGCGGCCCGGCGGAGCGAGCAGTTCTTC.

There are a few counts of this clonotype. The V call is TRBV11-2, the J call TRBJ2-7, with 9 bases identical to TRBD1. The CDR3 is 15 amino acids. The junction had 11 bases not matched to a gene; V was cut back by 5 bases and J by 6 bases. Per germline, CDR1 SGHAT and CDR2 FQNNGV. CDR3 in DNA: TGTGCCAGCAGCGCAACCGGGACAGGGTTTACCGAGCAGTACTTC. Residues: CASSATGTGFTEQYF.